This is a list of T cell receptor beta chains from one sample in a study of cytomegalovirus exposure and HLA in healthy donors. Using immunoSEQ multiplex PCR, the repertoire was profiled, and TCRdb retains in-frame clones only, with some absent. The data show some 330,000 clones, 80% to 90% seen once. Sequencing input: PBMCs. The receptor source for this set is a woman aged 18-29 years in good health and CMV-seronegative. Each CDR3 is given without its conserved first and last residue. Fields, in order: J gene, V gene, D gene, clone size, CDR3 protein. A D gene is named only where the DNA matches it firmly. Some rows have no size entry. The others give once, few or many, or a class for an expanded clone.

j_gene: TRBJ2-1; v_gene: TRBV28; d_gene: TRBD2; abundance: NA; CDR3aa: ASSSPWEGINYNEQF
j_gene: TRBJ1-1; v_gene: TRBV5-5; d_gene: TRBD1; abundance: NA; CDR3aa: ASSLQGDTEAF
j_gene: TRBJ2-2; v_gene: TRBV18; d_gene: NA; abundance: NA; CDR3aa: ASSPDRNPGELF
j_gene: TRBJ2-1; v_gene: TRBV6-1; d_gene: TRBD2; abundance: once; CDR3aa: ASRSSGNAYNEQF
j_gene: TRBJ1-2; v_gene: TRBV28; d_gene: NA; abundance: NA; CDR3aa: ASSSGVGYGYT
j_gene: TRBJ2-5; v_gene: TRBV10-3; d_gene: NA; abundance: NA; CDR3aa: AINTGFQETQY
j_gene: TRBJ2-3; v_gene: TRBV29-1; d_gene: TRBD2; abundance: NA; CDR3aa: SVELAGSTDTQY
j_gene: TRBJ2-3; v_gene: TRBV5-1; d_gene: TRBD2; abundance: NA; CDR3aa: ASSLEREYSTDTQY
j_gene: TRBJ2-2; v_gene: TRBV4-3; d_gene: TRBD2; abundance: NA; CDR3aa: ASSQDTSGNGGELF
j_gene: TRBJ1-2; v_gene: TRBV4-2; d_gene: TRBD1; abundance: few; CDR3aa: ASSQGGTVPYGYT
j_gene: TRBJ2-3; v_gene: TRBV6-4; d_gene: TRBD2; abundance: NA; CDR3aa: ASSVVAGDTQY
j_gene: TRBJ2-2; v_gene: TRBV7-2; d_gene: TRBD1; abundance: NA; CDR3aa: ASSETRDSLF
j_gene: TRBJ2-3; v_gene: TRBV29-1; d_gene: TRBD1; abundance: NA; CDR3aa: SALGQGSTDTQY
j_gene: TRBJ2-7; v_gene: TRBV19; d_gene: NA; abundance: NA; CDR3aa: ASSMDIPSYEQY
j_gene: TRBJ2-7; v_gene: TRBV5-4; d_gene: NA; abundance: NA; CDR3aa: ASSLAGGRVSYEQY
j_gene: NA; v_gene: TRBV6-5; d_gene: TRBD2; abundance: NA; CDR3aa: ASSYVLAGGEQY
j_gene: TRBJ2-7; v_gene: TRBV4-1; d_gene: TRBD1; abundance: NA; CDR3aa: ASSQDSLKGQGLPYEQY
j_gene: TRBJ2-7; v_gene: TRBV11-3; d_gene: TRBD1; abundance: NA; CDR3aa: ASSRGQGIYEQY
j_gene: TRBJ1-2; v_gene: TRBV4-1; d_gene: NA; abundance: NA; CDR3aa: ASSQDMIGVYGYT
j_gene: TRBJ2-3; v_gene: TRBV10-3; d_gene: NA; abundance: NA; CDR3aa: AIRMLATSTDTQY
j_gene: TRBJ2-3; v_gene: TRBV4-2; d_gene: TRBD2; abundance: NA; CDR3aa: ASSQATLAGEADTQY
j_gene: TRBJ2-2; v_gene: TRBV9; d_gene: TRBD1; abundance: NA; CDR3aa: ASSTGTGDAGELF
j_gene: TRBJ2-5; v_gene: TRBV25-1; d_gene: NA; abundance: NA; CDR3aa: ASSEIQAVGQETQY
j_gene: TRBJ1-2; v_gene: TRBV5-4; d_gene: NA; abundance: NA; CDR3aa: ASSLGGRVAQNYGYT
j_gene: TRBJ2-3; v_gene: TRBV7-6; d_gene: TRBD2; abundance: NA; CDR3aa: ASSGGLALDTQY
j_gene: TRBJ1-1; v_gene: TRBV5-1; d_gene: NA; abundance: NA; CDR3aa: ASSSQGWDTEAF
j_gene: TRBJ2-1; v_gene: TRBV2; d_gene: NA; abundance: NA; CDR3aa: ASRTSGNEQF
j_gene: TRBJ2-4; v_gene: TRBV14; d_gene: TRBD2; abundance: NA; CDR3aa: ASSQDLLSSGNIQY
j_gene: TRBJ2-7; v_gene: TRBV7-2; d_gene: NA; abundance: NA; CDR3aa: ASSLGAEAYEQY
j_gene: TRBJ2-1; v_gene: TRBV4-3; d_gene: TRBD2; abundance: NA; CDR3aa: ASSQEISGRRLGSYNEQF
j_gene: TRBJ1-2; v_gene: TRBV7-2; d_gene: TRBD1; abundance: NA; CDR3aa: ASSPSAGGYGYT
j_gene: TRBJ1-1; v_gene: TRBV20-1; d_gene: NA; abundance: NA; CDR3aa: SAILTEAF
j_gene: TRBJ2-1; v_gene: TRBV7-3; d_gene: TRBD2; abundance: NA; CDR3aa: ASSQLAEALDEQF
j_gene: TRBJ2-1; v_gene: TRBV27; d_gene: NA; abundance: NA; CDR3aa: ASSFRRGTPVGQF
j_gene: TRBJ1-1; v_gene: TRBV6-1; d_gene: NA; abundance: NA; CDR3aa: ASRPGPVMNTEAF
j_gene: TRBJ2-3; v_gene: TRBV27; d_gene: TRBD2; abundance: NA; CDR3aa: ASSRGVGVPPSTDTQY
j_gene: TRBJ1-5; v_gene: TRBV25-1; d_gene: TRBD1; abundance: few; CDR3aa: ASSGNRGKPQH
j_gene: TRBJ2-2; v_gene: TRBV29-1; d_gene: NA; abundance: NA; CDR3aa: SVPGGNTGELF
j_gene: TRBJ1-2; v_gene: TRBV7-3; d_gene: TRBD1; abundance: NA; CDR3aa: ASSLAGQGYGYT
j_gene: TRBJ2-7; v_gene: TRBV25-1; d_gene: TRBD2; abundance: NA; CDR3aa: ASRGTSGEYEQY
j_gene: TRBJ2-3; v_gene: TRBV4-3; d_gene: TRBD2; abundance: NA; CDR3aa: ASSQAELAGGPRVVADTQY
j_gene: TRBJ2-2; v_gene: TRBV5-4; d_gene: NA; abundance: NA; CDR3aa: ASSTISGELF
j_gene: TRBJ1-2; v_gene: TRBV6-6; d_gene: TRBD1; abundance: NA; CDR3aa: ASSPGTGAGYT
j_gene: TRBJ2-5; v_gene: TRBV9; d_gene: TRBD2; abundance: NA; CDR3aa: ASSGGLAGGETQY
j_gene: TRBJ2-3; v_gene: TRBV7-3; d_gene: TRBD1; abundance: once; CDR3aa: ASSLTGTVSRGDTQY
j_gene: TRBJ2-7; v_gene: TRBV7-8; d_gene: NA; abundance: once; CDR3aa: ASSLGPEGTRNEQY
j_gene: TRBJ2-7; v_gene: TRBV10-3; d_gene: TRBD1; abundance: NA; CDR3aa: AISATGGYEQY
j_gene: TRBJ2-1; v_gene: TRBV7-2; d_gene: TRBD2; abundance: NA; CDR3aa: ASSLPPGLAINEQF
j_gene: TRBJ2-5; v_gene: TRBV10-3; d_gene: TRBD1; abundance: NA; CDR3aa: AISPGTGFLETQY
j_gene: TRBJ2-7; v_gene: TRBV6-5; d_gene: TRBD1; abundance: NA; CDR3aa: ASSPTGTGSYEQY
j_gene: TRBJ2-2; v_gene: TRBV9; d_gene: NA; abundance: NA; CDR3aa: ASSSGNTGELF
j_gene: TRBJ2-7; v_gene: TRBV4-3; d_gene: TRBD2; abundance: NA; CDR3aa: ASSQDTSGFSYEQY
j_gene: TRBJ2-7; v_gene: TRBV4-2; d_gene: TRBD2; abundance: NA; CDR3aa: ASSQEQGAGVSEQY
j_gene: TRBJ2-1; v_gene: TRBV2; d_gene: NA; abundance: NA; CDR3aa: ASSAGLNEQF
j_gene: TRBJ2-3; v_gene: TRBV27; d_gene: TRBD2; abundance: NA; CDR3aa: ASSGVAGVPDTQY
j_gene: TRBJ2-1; v_gene: TRBV6-5; d_gene: TRBD2; abundance: NA; CDR3aa: ASSYGEGGHRWF
j_gene: TRBJ2-1; v_gene: TRBV18; d_gene: NA; abundance: once; CDR3aa: ASSPQQGSNEQF
j_gene: TRBJ1-5; v_gene: TRBV6-5; d_gene: NA; abundance: NA; CDR3aa: ASSYGEGNQPQH
j_gene: TRBJ2-3; v_gene: TRBV27; d_gene: TRBD1; abundance: NA; CDR3aa: ASSSTGGSTDTQY
j_gene: TRBJ2-1; v_gene: TRBV28; d_gene: TRBD2; abundance: once; CDR3aa: ASSSPAGGPDEQF